These T cell receptor beta chains were read from a single sample in a study of neoadjuvant anti-PD-1 for oral cavity cancer. Generated by immunoSEQ multiplex PCR, the TCRdb table keeps only in-frame clones and is missing some. The profile shows about 81,000 clones, more than 80% of them singletons. Source: PBMCs, taken before nivolumab (anti-PD-1) treatment. These receptor sequences come from a person between 40 and 79 years old with oral cavity squamous cell carcinoma. Each CDR3 is given without its conserved first and last residue. The D gene is left open where the match is weak.

J gene | V gene | D gene | CDR3 protein
TRBJ2-3 | TRBV2 | TRBD2 | ASRKTSGSDTDTQY
TRBJ1-1 | TRBV5-1 | TRBD1 | ASSPEAGGFRNTEAF
TRBJ2-1 | TRBV13 | . | ASSPPGLNNEQF
TRBJ2-2 | TRBV2 | . | APGEFRTGELF
TRBJ1-1 | TRBV19 | . | ASSTGNVAEAF
TRBJ2-1 | TRBV7-2 | TRBD2 | ASKLAVYYNEQF
TRBJ1-5 | TRBV7-2 | TRBD1 | ASSLGTGLNQPQH
TRBJ2-7 | TRBV2 | TRBD1 | ASRTGTGNDEQY
TRBJ2-5 | TRBV5-1 | TRBD2 | ASSSSPGLAGGETQY
TRBJ2-1 | TRBV6-1 | TRBD2 | ASSVWLAGYNEQF
TRBJ2-3 | TRBV9 | . | ASSPSVGDNTQY
TRBJ2-5 | TRBV27 | TRBD2 | ASSAGLAGKETQY
TRBJ2-7 | TRBV25-1 | TRBD1 | ASSLQGASEQY
TRBJ2-7 | TRBV7-8 | . | ASSPPAGYEQY
TRBJ2-1 | TRBV29-1 | TRBD1 | SVLRDRSYNEQF
TRBJ2-5 | TRBV12-2 | . | ASRPRGTPEMETQY
TRBJ2-1 | TRBV29-1 | TRBD1 | SGGTGGYNEQF
TRBJ2-2 | TRBV9 | . | ASSVDSNTGELF
TRBJ2-4 | TRBV2 | TRBD2 | ASSEGAGGTAKNIQY
TRBJ2-1 | TRBV7-3 | . | ASSLTGDTYNEQF
TRBJ2-7 | TRBV6-5 | TRBD1 | ASRMRTGASYEQY
TRBJ1-1 | TRBV28 | . | ASSPITDREAF
TRBJ2-3 | TRBV29-1 | TRBD2 | SASTGTSSVVQY
TRBJ2-3 | TRBV15 | TRBD2 | ATSRGLAGGGSTDTQY
TRBJ2-7 | TRBV29-1 | TRBD1 | SVADRANYEQY
TRBJ2-7 | TRBV6-5 | TRBD2 | ASSSSGRGSYEQY
TRBJ1-2 | TRBV7-9 | . | ASSFTQGSGYT
TRBJ2-2 | TRBV5-1 | TRBD1 | ASSPDRENTGELF
TRBJ2-1 | TRBV10-3 | TRBD1 | AISTGGRSDEQF
TRBJ2-3 | TRBV6-1 | . | ASSATGLAVDTQY
TRBJ1-1 | TRBV28 | TRBD1 | ASSFPPTGTDTEAF